The present entry profiles one T cell receptor (beta chain) with its context. The antigen remains undetermined. These data originate in a study of graft-versus-host responses after intestinal transplantation. For the study at large: All of the recipients had induction that used anti-thymocyte globulin, then tacrolimus and steroids for approximately 3 years.

Trimming cost V 1 base and J 8 bases, with 8 bases left between them. The V gene's germline CDR1 is DFQATT and CDR2 SNEGSKA (reference sequence). The CDR3 totals 11 residues. TCRdb's table, derived via immunoSEQ multiplex PCR, lists solely in-frame clones and lacks some. The sample shows around 110,000 clones, just over 90% of them seen only once. Sequencing used unstimulated CD4+ T cells sorted from spleen or lymph node cells, obtained before intestinal transplant. This TCR came from a human donor who received an intestinal transplant. The chain couples TRBV20-1 to TRBJ1-2; possible D gene TRBD1, 6 bases. CDR3 amino acids: CSARGGRGYTF. CDR3 DNA sequence: TGCAGTGCTAGAGGGGGGCGCGGCTACACCTTC.